One and the same sample provided the 21 T cell receptor beta chains below, sequenced in a study of regulatory T cells in long-lasting Graves disease. Researchers made TCR beta libraries by using iRepertoire HTBI primers and running Arm-PCR on CDR3 regions. TCRdb passed the multiplex PCR reads through MiXCR, listing each CDR3 protein once. The top ten clones hold about 13% of a sample with 400,000 to 500,000 distinct CDR3 sequences, about 21% of them seen once. Time point: persistent/refractory GD, antithyroid drugs over 5 years with positive TRAb. Isolated PBMC RNA provided the starting material for the TCR library. The specimen was peripheral blood mononuclear cells (PBMCs), collected when the disease was refractory, from a patient treated with antithyroid drugs. The receptors derive from a female donor with Graves disease.

There are many counts of this clonotype. The V and J genes are TRBV15 and TRBJ1-1, with D perhaps matching TRBD1 (5 bases). V was cut by 2 bases and J by 1 base, with 5 bases left in between. The V gene's germline CDR1 is LNHNV and CDR2 YYDKDF (reference sequence). The CDR3 runs 13 residues. The CDR3 loop reads CATSRQGNTEAFF. The CDR3 DNA is TGTGCCACCAGCAGACAGGGGAACACTGAAGCTTTCTTT.

This clonotype was detected many times. The chain carries TRBV5-6 and TRBJ1-1; weak D call: TRBD1 (6 bases). Per germline, CDR1 SGHDT and CDR2 YYEEEE. Trimming stripped 4 bases from V and 1 base from J, with 11 bases between. This CDR3 comprises 14 residues. This chain's CDR3 is CASSALTGNTEAFF. The CDR3 nucleotides read TGTGCCAGCAGCGCCCTGACAGGGAACACTGAAGCTTTCTTT.

This clonotype occurred many times. V is TRBV6-5 and J is TRBJ2-7; 7 nucleotides match TRBD2. This CDR3 has 14 amino acids. V lost 4 bases to trimming and J lost 2 bases; unmatched junction nucleotides: 5. Germline-derived CDR1 and CDR2 are MNHEY and SVGAGI. CDR3 loop: CASSWASGPYEQYF. CDR3 coding DNA: TGTGCCAGCAGTTGGGCTAGCGGCCCCTACGAGCAGTACTTC.

This clonotype was found once. The chain combines TRBV9 with TRBJ2-2, with TRBD1 as a possible D gene (5 bases). This CDR3 has 17 amino acids. Trimming stripped 1 base from V and 2 bases from J, with 15 bases between. The germline gives CDR1 SGDLS, CDR2 YYNGEE. For the CDR3, the DNA is TGTGCCAGCAGCGTACAAGACAGTCCCTATAACACCGGGGAGCTGTTTTTT. The encoded protein is CASSVQDSPYNTGELFF.

Note on this clonotype: A much larger clone differs by one base, so this may be a read error. This chain connects TRBV7-3 to TRBJ1-1; 7 positions match TRBD1. CDR1 and CDR2 from the germline V gene are SGHTA and FQGTGA. The CDR3 consists of 13 residues. The CDR3 protein is CASSFYRDSEASF. CDR3 sequence (DNA): TGTGCCAGCAGCTTTTACCGGGACAGCGAAGCTTCCTTT.

V gene TRBV28 combines with J gene TRBJ2-7, with TRBD2 matching over 12 bases. CDR1 and CDR2 from the germline V gene are MDHEN and SYDVKM. V trimming: 8 bases; J trimming: 0 bases; junction bases outside the gene matches: 5. This CDR3 is 15 amino acids long. CDR3 amino acids: CASGGLAGSSYEQYF. The CDR3 nucleotides are TGTGCCAGCGGAGGACTAGCGGGGTCCTCCTACGAGCAGTACTTC.

This clonotype was detected many times. J is TRBJ2-7 and V is TRBV27; 13 nucleotides align to TRBD2. The germline V gene has CDR1 MNHEY and CDR2 SMNVEV (reference sequence). The V and J ends lost 6 bases and 6 bases, in that order; junction bases with no gene match: 8. The CDR3 has 15 amino acids. The CDR3 DNA is TGTGCCAGCAGCCCGGGACTAGCGGGACTCTCCGAGCAGTACTTC. Its translation: CASSPGLAGLSEQYF.

This clonotype showed up just a few times. The chain has TRBV20-1 and TRBJ1-2, with D unclear. V was trimmed by 8 bases and J by 6 bases, leaving 16 bases between them. Germline assignment: CDR1 DFQATT and CDR2 SNEGSKA (reference sequence). The CDR3 is 12 amino acids. CDR3 region: CSPYWAVDGYTF. The CDR3 DNA sequence: TGCAGTCCGTACTGGGCAGTTGATGGCTACACCTTC.

V gene TRBV24-1 combines with J gene TRBJ1-5; no definite D call. Germline V gene lookup returns CDR1 KGHDR and CDR2 SFDVKD. V was pared by 5 bases and J by 3 bases, with 13 bases between. The CDR3 is 15 amino acids. The CDR3 DNA is TGTGCCACCAGTGGCGGGTTTGGTGACAATCAGCCCCAGCATTTT. Translated, it gives CATSGGFGDNQPQHF.

This clonotype occurred many times. The CDR3 reads CASSSFYEGGQPQHF. As DNA, the CDR3 is TGTGCCAGCAGTTCGTTTTATGAGGGCGGACAGCCCCAGCATTTT. This chain links TRBV27 with TRBJ1-5; D unresolved. Germline V gene lookup returns CDR1 MNHEY and CDR2 SMNVEV (reference sequence). Trimming removed 4 bases at V and 7 bases at J, with 17 bases between. The CDR3 is 15 amino acids.

This clonotype was recorded many times. The chain is built from TRBV28 and TRBJ1-6; no firm D call. Trimming left V 10 bases short and J 4 bases short, with 14 bases between. CDR3 size: 14 residues. Germline V gene sequence: CDR1 MDHEN, CDR2 SYDVKM. Here the CDR3 reads CANRGVGYNSPLHF. CDR3 nucleotide sequence: TGTGCCAACCGTGGAGTAGGGTATAATTCACCCCTCCACTTT.

At least ten counts were recorded for this clonotype. The chain combines TRBV12-3 or TRBV12-4 with TRBJ2-7, with 10 bases fitting TRBD2. Trimming removed 5 bases from V and 2 bases from J; junction bases left unmatched: 3. CDR3 size: 14 residues. The DNA of the CDR3 is TGTGCCAGCAGTCGTACTAGCGGGACCTACGAGCAGTACTTC. Protein sequence: CASSRTSGTYEQYF.

As to this clonotype: A junction boundary mismatches the germline segment, possibly from a read error. The V and J genes are TRBV20-1 and TRBJ1-1; a possible D gene is TRBD1 (6 bases). Germline CDR1 and CDR2: DFQATT and SNEGSKA (reference sequence). This CDR3 comprises 15 residues. Here the CDR3 reads CSARSPGHSNTEALF. CDR3 nucleotide sequence: TGCAGTGCTAGATCACCGGGACACTCGAACACTGAAGCTCTCTTT.

The V gene is TRBV28, the J gene TRBJ2-1; 10 nucleotides line up with TRBD1. Germline-derived CDR1 and CDR2 are MDHEN and SYDVKM. CDR3 size: 15 residues. V lost 4 bases, J lost 7 bases, and 7 bases stayed unmatched. In nucleotides, the CDR3 is TGTGCCAGCAGTTCCTCGGGACAGGGGAAGAATGAGCAGTTCTTC. Its protein product is CASSSSGQGKNEQFF.

This clonotype occurred many times. The gene calls are TRBV27 and TRBJ2-7, with D uncertain. From germline, CDR1 is MNHEY and CDR2 SMNVEV (reference sequence). The length of the CDR3 is 13 residues. V lost 4 bases, J lost 3 bases, and 10 bases lay in between. The CDR3 spells CASSSRSHYEQYF. In nucleotides, the CDR3 is TGTGCCAGCAGTTCAAGATCGCACTACGAGCAGTACTTC.

At least ten counts were recorded for this clonotype. V is TRBV12-3 or TRBV12-4 and J is TRBJ1-1; D not resolved. This CDR3 contains 16 residues. V lost 2 bases, J lost 5 bases, and 18 bases lay in between. CDR3 coding DNA: TGTGCCAGCAGTTTAACCCCCACGCGTATTTCGACTGAAGCTTTCTTT. Protein: CASSLTPTRISTEAFF.

This clonotype has a count of ten or more. The chain combines TRBV5-1 with TRBJ1-1; weak D call: TRBD1 (6 bases). The germline V and J ends were trimmed by 6 bases and 1 base, with 13 bases remaining between them. This CDR3 has 14 amino acids. Germline CDR1 is SGHRS and CDR2 is YFSETQ. As DNA, the CDR3 is TGCGCCAGCACCCCGGGACATCGGAACACTGAAGCTTTCTTT. Amino acid sequence: CASTPGHRNTEAFF. Variable domain in full (rest from reference TRBV5-1 and TRBJ1-1): KAGVTQTPRYLIKTRGQQVTLSCSPISGHRSVSWYQQTPGQGLQFLFEYFSETQRNKGNFPGRFSGRQFSNSRSEMNVSTLELGDSALYLCASTPGHRNTEAFFGQGTRLTVV.

As regards this clonotype: A read error is likely here: a far larger clone is one base away. The chain joins TRBV5-5 to TRBJ2-1; 7 bases line up with TRBD2. Germline-derived CDR1 and CDR2 are SGHKS and YYEKEE (reference sequence). This CDR3 contains 15 residues. In DNA form, the CDR3 reads TGCGTCAGCTGCAAGGGCGGGAGTTATGACAATGAGCAGTTCTTC. Translated: CVSCKGGSYDNEQFF.

At least ten counts were recorded for this clonotype. The V gene is TRBV6-1, the J gene TRBJ2-7, with 13 positions matching TRBD2. Germline CDR1 MNHNS, CDR2 SASEGT. This CDR3 spans 17 amino acids. J gave up 4 bases and V 5 bases, and 11 bases lay outside the gene matches. The CDR3: CASSTGLAGESLYEQYF. In nucleotides, the CDR3 is TGTGCCAGCAGTACCGGACTAGCGGGAGAATCCCTTTACGAGCAGTACTTC.

This clonotype was counted at least ten times. The V gene is TRBV28, the J gene TRBJ2-5; 7 nucleotides match TRBD1. CDR1 and CDR2 from the germline V gene are MDHEN and SYDVKM. The ends lost 8 bases at V and 0 bases at J; junction bases unmatched: 9. The CDR3 contains 15 residues. CDR3 protein: CASSPWDSNQETQYF. Here the CDR3 DNA reads TGTGCCAGCTCACCGTGGGACAGCAACCAAGAGACCCAGTACTTC.

At least ten counts were recorded for this clonotype. This chain joins TRBV24-1 and TRBJ2-7; D uncertain. V was shortened by 3 bases and J by 4 bases, with 6 bases between the two germline ends. The CDR3 is made up of 12 amino acids. Germline CDR1 is KGHDR and CDR2 is SFDVKD. The CDR3 here is CATSDGRYEQYF. For the CDR3, the DNA is TGTGCCACCAGTGATGGGCGGTACGAGCAGTACTTC.